Each of the 5 T cell receptor beta chains below was sequenced from the same sample in a study of beta chain features in type 1 diabetes. Expressed TCRB transcripts were sequenced after all isolated RNA was converted to cDNA. TCRdb's copy holds only in-frame clones and misses some; the assay was immunoSEQ multiplex PCR. Counted here are 600,000 or so clones, approximately 13% occurring once; the ten biggest clones make up roughly 0.11%. No antigen has been assigned to these receptors. Findings of the study overall: For Type 1 diabetes patients, all four CD4+ subsets carried TCRB CDR3s that were moderately but significantly shorter.

Sequenced: naive CD4+ T cells from blood. Source of these receptors: a man aged 30 to 39 with type 1 diabetes.

This clone was counted a few times. The DNA for the CDR3 is TGTGCCATCAGTGACTCCGGGACGGAGGAGACCCAGTACTTC. This codes for CAISDSGTEETQYF. The rearrangement joins TRBV10-3 to TRBJ2-5, with D perhaps being TRBD1 or TRBD2 (5 bases each). The CDR3 is made up of 14 amino acids. Germline V CDR1 and CDR2: ENHRY, SYGVKD. V lost 3 bases and J lost 5, with 13 bases in between.

This clone was counted only a few times. DNA for the CDR3: TGTGCCATCCCGGCCCGGGTGGGGTACTATGGCTACACCTTC. The encoded protein is CAIPARVGYYGYTF. This chain joins TRBV11-2 and TRBJ1-2; D is ambiguous. The CDR3 sequence is 14 residues long. Germline CDR1 SGHAT, CDR2 FQNNGV. V lost 10 bases and J lost 3, with 18 bases in between.

The rearrangement links TRBV6-5 to TRBJ2-5, with a weak D call TRBD1 (5 bases). This CDR3 spans 14 amino acids. CDR1 MNHEY and CDR2 SVGAGI come from the germline V gene. Between the trimmed V and J ends, which lost 6 bases and 4 bases, there was a span of 15 bases. CDR3 sequence reads: CASSLVKDIETQYF. CDR3 sequence (DNA): TGTGCCAGCAGCCTCGTAAAGGACATAGAGACCCAGTACTTC.

The V gene is TRBV16, the J gene TRBJ2-7; the D is unclear. CDR1 KGHSY and CDR2 FQNENV come from the germline V gene. The CDR3 runs 15 residues. The V end was cut by 3 bases, the J end by 0 bases, with 12 bases between. The CDR3 bases are TGTGCCAGCAGCCACATTACTCGAGCCTCCTACGAGCAGTACTTC. Encoded protein: CASSHITRASYEQYF.

The chain carries TRBV30 and TRBJ2-1; D might be TRBD1 or TRBD2, each matching 5 bases. The CDR3 has 12 residues. The V gene lost 4 bases and the J gene lost 7 bases, with 11 bases spanning the gap. Germline V gene lookup returns CDR1 GTSNPN and CDR2 SVGIG (reference sequence). The DNA for the CDR3 is TGTGCCTGGATAACCGGGGCTAATGAGCAGTTCTTC. This translates into CAWITGANEQFF.